These T cell receptor beta chains were read from a single sample in a study of blood T cells in healthy people across ages. TCRdb re-called the 5' RACE reads through MiXCR, storing one row per CDR3 protein. The table records roughly 680,000 distinct CDR3 sequences, around half of them present only once. The sample comprised blood. The receptors were gathered from a woman aged 60-75 years in good health. The CDR3 runs from the conserved cysteine through the conserved F or W. The order of the fields is V gene, J gene, CDR3 protein.

>TRBV20-1|NA
CSAMGLAGVYDEQYF
>TRBV20-1|TRBJ2-3
CSARVEGLTDTQYF
>TRBV5-6|TRBJ2-2
CASSKGQGTIHRELFF
>TRBV27|TRBJ2-7
CASSLSAGGDYEQYF
>TRBV12-3/TRBV12-4|TRBJ2-1
CASSFGLAGPNERFF
>TRBV4-3|TRBJ2-5
CASSQFVSGLTTQETQYF
>TRBV2|TRBJ1-1
CASSEDLAEAFF
>TRBV2|TRBJ2-5
CASRERTGGSGETQYF
>TRBV4-2|TRBJ1-1
CASSPRQGQGMKTEAFF
>TRBV7-3|TRBJ2-5
CASSQEGRYQETQYF
>TRBV11-2|TRBJ1-1
CASSLQGKSTEAFF
>TRBV4-2|TRBJ1-1
CASSLLDRQVGNSFF
>TRBV12-3/TRBV12-4|TRBJ2-7
CASRRTAPYEQYF
>TRBV7-2|TRBJ2-1
CASAWTSVGNEQFF
>TRBV4-2|TRBJ2-3
CASSQEPRGTDTQYF
>TRBV25-1|TRBJ2-5
CASSPLDSGVETQYF
>TRBV6-5|TRBJ1-2
CASSYLGQVTYGYTF
>TRBV27|TRBJ2-5
CASRRLPTGRSWETQYF
>TRBV3-1|TRBJ2-3
CASSRRGLAESTDTQYF
>TRBV5-1|TRBJ2-3
CASSFLRDRGTDTQYF
>TRBV10-3|TRBJ2-5
CAISESDGGRETQYF
>TRBV5-6|TRBJ2-1
CASSFSGGSREMSGWEQFF
>TRBV6-6|TRBJ1-2
CASSNRQGAGGYTF
>TRBV9|NA
CASSPNAPVGSYEQYF
>TRBV4-3|TRBJ1-2
CASSRGVMDWYGYTF
>TRBV6-5|TRBJ2-7
CASSYAGTGLTSGSYEQYF
>TRBV4-2|TRBJ2-1
CASSPTRDFIPDEQFF
>TRBV29-1|TRBJ2-7
CSVQGIQYEQYF
>TRBV5-5|TRBJ2-7
CASSLAQGRSQYF
>TRBV11-3|TRBJ2-1
CASSSADGAYNEQFF
>TRBV7-3|TRBJ2-1
CASSLDPGVGEQFF
>TRBV18|TRBJ2-3
CASSPPKGQVTDTQYF
>TRBV7-2|TRBJ1-5
CASSSVPRGLFGSNQPQHF
>TRBV7-2|TRBJ2-5
CASSLEWRRETQYF
>TRBV4-3|TRBJ2-1
CASSQVPATPYNEQFF
>TRBV11-2|TRBJ2-5
CASSGGIETQYF
>TRBV4-2|TRBJ2-1
CARSQEDSYNEQFF
>TRBV9|TRBJ2-7
CASGASYEQYF
>TRBV30|NA
CAWRLAGGIEQYF
>TRBV6-5|TRBJ2-7
CASSYSSRGYEQYF
>TRBV7-3|TRBJ1-1
CASSLTRAAITEAFF
>TRBV20-1|TRBJ2-3
CSATGLRGSTDTQYF
>TRBV2|TRBJ2-7
CASSEWAYEQYF
>TRBV20-1|TRBJ2-7
CSGNRGYEQYF
>TRBV12-3/TRBV12-4|TRBJ2-4
CASSFWGAKNIQYF
>TRBV28|TRBJ1-2
CASKTLGQAFSYGYTF
>TRBV7-9|TRBJ1-2
CASSSKPYDSLFYGYTF
>TRBV12-3/TRBV12-4|NA
CASSYRDGPYEQYF
>TRBV2|TRBJ2-5
CASKGQETQYF
>TRBV20-1|TRBJ2-5
CSATDRGSGETQYF
>TRBV20-1|TRBJ2-1
CSDRAAASYNEQFF
>TRBV10-3|TRBJ2-1
CAISEGTRNEQFF
>TRBV4-3|TRBJ2-1
CASSQELGRGHYNEQFF
>TRBV4-3|TRBJ2-7
CASSQDSMGQTYEQYF
>TRBV30|TRBJ1-1
CAWSGYSWNTEAFF
>TRBV11-1|TRBJ1-4
CASSLSGRDDEKLFF
>TRBV5-5|NA
CASRRDREAYNEQYF
>TRBV5-1|TRBJ2-6
CASSVTAGANVLTF
>TRBV20-1|TRBJ1-2
CSAVAGSNYGYTF